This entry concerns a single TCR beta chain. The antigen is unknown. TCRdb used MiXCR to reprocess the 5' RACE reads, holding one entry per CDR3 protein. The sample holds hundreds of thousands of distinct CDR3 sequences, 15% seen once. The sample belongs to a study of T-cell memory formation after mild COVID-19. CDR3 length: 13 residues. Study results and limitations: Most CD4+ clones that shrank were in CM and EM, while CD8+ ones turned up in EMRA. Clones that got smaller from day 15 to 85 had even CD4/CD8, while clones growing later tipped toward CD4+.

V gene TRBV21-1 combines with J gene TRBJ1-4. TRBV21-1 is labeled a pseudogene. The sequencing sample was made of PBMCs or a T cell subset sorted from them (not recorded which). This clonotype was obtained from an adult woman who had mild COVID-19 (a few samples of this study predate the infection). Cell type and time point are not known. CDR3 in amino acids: CASSKKKDEKLFF. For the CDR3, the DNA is TGTGCCAGCAGCAAAAAGAAGGATGAAAAACTGTTTTTT.